This T cell receptor (beta chain) was found in a study of shared clonotypes between healthy human individuals. Researchers ran the assay at a deep level. Repertoires were generated with immunoSEQ multiplex PCR, while TCRdb's copy carries only in-frame clones and drops some. The data show more than 2,000,000 clones, 93% seen once. Those who donated, Caucasian adults without exception, all lived in Nashville, Tennessee. In the CD4+ fraction, cells were divided into CD45RA+ naive and CD45RA-negative memory subsets. Germline V gene data show CDR1 as LNHDA and CDR2 as SQIVND (reference sequence). V shed 4 bases and J shed 9 bases, with 13 bases lying between them. The CDR3 runs to 13 residues.

Sequencing was performed on naive CD4+ T cells from PBMCs. Stated subset: CD45RA+ positively selected. This sequence originates from a man aged 18 to 35 in good health. Some clones in this sample may be carry-over from other donors' samples. The genes are TRBV19 and TRBJ2-1; D is ambiguous. The CDR3 region is CASSNVGRAEQFF. Here the CDR3 DNA reads TGTGCCAGTAGTAACGTCGGGCGTGCTGAGCAGTTCTTC.